The entry that follows covers one TCR beta chain sequence. As yet, its antigen is unknown. This entry is derived from a study of post-analysis software for immune sequencing data. Turning to the study itself: Clinical courses comprised relapsing-remitting, secondary progressive and progressive-relapsing multiple sclerosis.

Study-wide results and caveats: Analysis by F measure revealed that same-batch samples clustered strongly together. With TRBV5-6, TRBV5-1 and TRBV20-1 included, 4 to 6 TRBV segments were more frequent in patients than in controls.

Trimming took 0 bases from V and 6 from J; bases not matched to a gene: 17. The germline V gene has CDR1 SGHRS and CDR2 YFSETQ. This CDR3 has 18 amino acids. TCR beta cDNA libraries included unique molecular identifiers. TCRdb used MiXCR to reprocess the PCR reads, holding one entry per CDR3 protein. The sample lists around 400,000 distinct CDR3 sequences; around 33% were seen once. The clonotype originates from a girl aged 10 to 17 with multiple sclerosis. Material for sequencing was blood. The rearrangement uses TRBV5-1 and TRBJ1-2; 7 nucleotides align to TRBD1. This CDR3 is CASSLARDSARKVDGYTF. The CDR3 nucleotides are TGCGCCAGCAGCTTGGCCCGGGACAGTGCCAGGAAGGTGGATGGCTACACCTTC. Variable domain in full (rest from reference TRBV5-1 and TRBJ1-2): KAGVTQTPRYLIKTRGQQVTLSCSPISGHRSVSWYQQTPGQGLQFLFEYFSETQRNKGNFPGRFSGRQFSNSRSEMNVSTLELGDSALYLCASSLARDSARKVDGYTFGSGTRLTVV.